These 22 T cell receptor beta chains originate from one sample sequenced in a study of PD-1 blockade in classical Hodgkin lymphoma. Each of the patients experienced relapse following autologous stem cell transplantation, and their brentuximab vedotin exposure differed. TCRdb's copy holds only in-frame clones and misses some; the assay was immunoSEQ multiplex PCR. The sample includes fewer than 110,000 clones, around 89% of them seen just once. This material consisted of peripheral blood mononuclear cells (PBMCs), taken before the second cycle of nivolumab. Source of these receptors: a human donor with classical Hodgkin lymphoma.

The CDR3 is CASRGQGASYEQYF. CDR3 sequence (DNA): TGTGCCAGTAGGGGACAGGGGGCATCCTACGAGCAGTACTTC. The genes are TRBV19 and TRBJ2-7, with TRBD1 identical over 12 bases. This CDR3 is 14 amino acids long. CDR1 is LNHDA, CDR2 SQIVND, per germline (reference sequence). J gave up 1 base and V 6 bases, and 1 base lay outside the gene matches. The whole variable domain, filled in from reference TRBV19 and TRBJ2-7, reads DGGITQSPKYLFRKEGQNVTLSCEQNLNHDAMYWYRQDPGQGLRLIYYSQIVNDFQKGDIAEGYSVSREKKESFPLTVTSAQKNPTAFYLCASRGQGASYEQYFGPGTRLTVT.

The CDR3 is CSASGQGELFF. As DNA, the CDR3 is TGCAGTGCTAGCGGCCAGGGGGAGCTGTTTTTT. The chain uses TRBV20-1 and TRBJ2-2, with D unresolved. The germline gives CDR1 DFQATT, CDR2 SNEGSKA (reference sequence). V dropped 3 bases and J dropped 8 bases, with 7 bases sitting between them. This CDR3 has 11 amino acids.

The chain is built from TRBV30 and TRBJ1-3, with a tentative D call TRBD1 (5 bases). The CDR3 runs to 14 residues. The germline V and J ends were trimmed by 7 bases and 4 bases, with 17 bases remaining between them. Germline CDR1 and CDR2: GTSNPN and SVGIG (reference sequence). As DNA, the CDR3 is TGTGCCTCAGGGCTCGCTCCACAAGGAAACACCATATATTTT. Translating gives CASGLAPQGNTIYF.

This clone was observed a few times. This sequence joins TRBV19 and TRBJ1-6; 10 nucleotides agree with TRBD1. Per the germline V gene, CDR1 is LNHDA and CDR2 is SQIVND (reference sequence). The CDR3 is 16 residues long. The trim removed 1 base at V and 5 bases at J, leaving 2 bases unmatched. CDR3 DNA: TGTGCCAGTAGTATAGGACAGGGGGCGAATAATTCACCCCTCCACTTT. It encodes CASSIGQGANNSPLHF.

The V gene is TRBV4-2, the J gene TRBJ1-1; the D is unclear. V lost 1 base to trimming and J lost 3 bases, with 12 bases between them. The germline V gene has CDR1 LGHNA and CDR2 YNFKEQ. This CDR3 region has 15 residues. This CDR3 is CASSQAEGIDTEAFF. In nucleotides, the CDR3 is TGTGCCAGCAGCCAAGCGGAGGGAATAGACACTGAAGCTTTCTTT.

This clone was seen just once. The J gene is TRBJ2-1, the V gene TRBV7-3; 7 bases line up with TRBD1. CDR3 length: 16 residues. The ends lost 1 base at V and 4 bases at J; junction bases unmatched: 7. The germline V gene has CDR1 SGHTA and CDR2 FQGTGA. The CDR3 DNA is TGTGCCAGCAGCTTAATCCCGAGACAGGGTTACAATGAGCAGTTCTTC. Protein product: CASSLIPRQGYNEQFF.

The chain links TRBV5-1 to TRBJ1-4; no firm D call. The CDR3 has 15 residues. The V end was cut by 1 base, the J end by 2 bases, with 9 bases between. CDR1 is SGHRS, CDR2 YFSETQ, per germline. Here the CDR3 DNA reads TGCGCCAGCAGCTTGAGTGGGCCGACTAATGAAAAACTGTTTTTT. Translated, it gives CASSLSGPTNEKLFF.

V gene TRBV6-5 combines with J gene TRBJ1-2; 8 bases fit TRBD1. Germline values: CDR1 MNHEY, CDR2 SVGAGI. The trim removed 5 bases at V and 7 bases at J, leaving 6 bases unmatched. CDR3 length equals 13 residues. CDR3 protein: CASSDGTGRGYTF. The CDR3 DNA reads as TGTGCCAGCAGTGACGGGACAGGACGTGGCTACACCTTC.

V is TRBV9 and J is TRBJ2-7; unclear D gene. The CDR3 loop spans 14 amino acids. V was shortened by 0 bases and J by 0 bases, with 7 bases between the two germline ends. Germline CDR1 SGDLS, CDR2 YYNGEE. In DNA, the CDR3 is TGTGCCAGCAGCGTAGAGGAGAGCTCCTACGAGCAGTACTTC. As protein: CASSVEESSYEQYF.

The J gene is TRBJ1-1, the V gene TRBV30; unclear D gene. V was cut by 4 bases and J by 8 bases, with 11 bases left in between. Germline CDR1 and CDR2: GTSNPN and SVGIG (reference sequence). The CDR3 consists of 11 residues. The CDR3: CAWTRTFEAFF. In nucleotides, the CDR3 is TGTGCCTGGACCCGGACCTTCGAAGCTTTCTTT.

The CDR3 bases are TGTGCCAGCAGCGTAGACGGGGGGCCCACTGAAGCTTTCTTT. This encodes CASSVDGGPTEAFF. The chain couples TRBV9 to TRBJ1-1; D might be TRBD1 (6 bases). In germline, CDR1 is SGDLS, CDR2 YYNGEE. This CDR3 region has 14 residues. V lost 0 bases and J 4 bases, leaving 10 bases between the germline ends.

J is TRBJ1-2 and V is TRBV19; 7 nucleotides align to TRBD1. With 7 bases clipped from V and 4 bases from J, the junction kept 12 bases outside the gene matches. This CDR3 has 15 residues. From germline, CDR1 is LNHDA and CDR2 SQIVND (reference sequence). The CDR3 here is CASMAGGISPYGYTF. The CDR3 DNA follows: TGTGCCAGTATGGCAGGGGGAATATCTCCCTATGGCTACACCTTC.

This CDR3 reads CASSQGQSMQYF. CDR3 DNA sequence: TGTGCCAGCAGCCAAGGACAGAGTATGCAGTATTTT. The V and J genes are TRBV13 and TRBJ2-3; D is possibly TRBD1 (6 bases). Germline assignment: CDR1 PRHDT and CDR2 FYEKMQ (reference sequence). V gave up 5 bases and J gave up 11 bases, with 14 bases separating them. This CDR3 spans 12 amino acids.

This chain connects TRBV9 to TRBJ1-6; D possibly corresponds to TRBD1 (5 bases). The germline V and J ends were trimmed by 7 bases and 8 bases, with 13 bases remaining between them. From germline, CDR1 is SGDLS and CDR2 YYNGEE. The CDR3 sequence is 13 residues long. The CDR3 DNA reads TGTGCCAGCCAGGGTCTAGGTGATTCACCCCTCCACTTT. It yields the protein CASQGLGDSPLHF.

The gene calls are TRBV11-2 and TRBJ1-2; maybe TRBD1 (5 bases). The CDR3 consists of 16 residues. CDR1 and CDR2 from the germline V gene are SGHAT and FQNNGV. V lost 5 bases and J 3 bases, leaving 19 bases between the germline ends. CDR3 nucleotides: TGTGCCAGCAGCATGTCCAGGGTTGGGGGGGACTATGGCTACACCTTC. The encoded protein is CASSMSRVGGDYGYTF.

As DNA, the CDR3 is TGTGCCAGCAGCTTAGGTTGGGGACAAAGAGAGACCCAGTACTTC. Translating gives CASSLGWGQRETQYF. This chain uses TRBV7-2 with TRBJ2-5; D might be TRBD1 (6 bases). The CDR3 has 15 residues. Trimming cost V 1 base and J 4 bases, with 13 bases left between them. Germline values: CDR1 SGHTA, CDR2 FQGNSA.

The chain employs TRBV27 and TRBJ1-1, with no clear D. The CDR3 runs 13 residues. Germline assignment: CDR1 MNHEY and CDR2 SMNVEV (reference sequence). V shed 5 bases and J shed 3 bases, with 10 bases lying between them. The CDR3 DNA sequence: TGTGCCAGCAGTGGATTGGAACACACTGAAGCTTTCTTT. Protein: CASSGLEHTEAFF.

The V gene is TRBV29-1, the J gene TRBJ1-1; D is perhaps TRBD1 (5 bases). The CDR3 is 14 amino acids. V gave up 6 bases and J gave up 2 bases, with 16 bases separating them. The V gene's germline CDR1 is SQVTM and CDR2 ANQGSEA. The CDR3 DNA reads as TGCAGCGTCCTACGGGGAGGGGTAAACACTGAAGCTTTCTTT. Translation gives CSVLRGGVNTEAFF.

This chain uses TRBV10-3 with TRBJ1-4; TRBD1 is a possible D gene (6 bases). This CDR3 has 14 amino acids. Germline V gene sequence: CDR1 ENHRY, CDR2 SYGVKD. The germline V and J ends were trimmed by 2 bases and 2 bases, with 6 bases remaining between them. The CDR3 DNA is TGTGCCATCAGTGAGAGGGGGACTAATGAAAAACTGTTTTTT. Protein product: CAISERGTNEKLFF.

The chain has TRBV10-3 and TRBJ2-3; 9 nucleotides agree with TRBD2. V lost 4 bases, J lost 6 bases, and 5 bases stayed unmatched. CDR3 length equals 14 residues. The V gene's germline CDR1 is ENHRY and CDR2 SYGVKD. The CDR3, as DNA: TGTGCCATCAGTGGGGGTAGCGGGGGCGATACGCAGTATTTT. It codes for CAISGGSGGDTQYF.

This clone was picked up one time. J is TRBJ2-7 and V is TRBV11-2; 7 bases fit TRBD1. V trimming: 5 bases; J trimming: 2 bases; junction bases outside the gene matches: 9. The CDR3 totals 15 residues. Germline V gives CDR1 SGHAT, CDR2 FQNNGV. The CDR3 DNA sequence: TGTGCCAGCAGCCCCCGCCGGGACAGTCCCTACGAGCAGTACTTC. Encoded protein: CASSPRRDSPYEQYF. The full variable domain, its missing parts supplied by reference TRBV11-2 and TRBJ2-7, is EAGVAQSPRYKIIEKRQSVAFWCNPISGHATLYWYQQILGQGPKLLIQFQNNGVVDDSQLPKDRFSAERLKGVDSTLKIQPAKLEDSAVYLCASSPRRDSPYEQYFGPGTRLTVT.

As to this clone: An end of the junction differs from the germline gene, which may be a read error. V is TRBV7-6 and J is TRBJ2-7, with 14 bases matching TRBD2. Germline lookup yields CDR1 SGHVS and CDR2 FNYEAQ. The CDR3 runs 14 residues. In DNA, the CDR3 is TGTGCCAGCAGCACAGGGACTAGCGGGGGCCGGTGGGACTTC. The encoded protein is CASSTGTSGGRWDF. Variable domain in full (rest from reference TRBV7-6 and TRBJ2-7): GAGVSQSPRYKVTKRGQDVALRCDPISGHVSLYWYRQALGQGPEFLTYFNYEAQQDKSGLPNDRFSAERPEGSISTLTIQRTEQRDSAMYRCASSTGTSGGRWDFGPGTRLTVT.